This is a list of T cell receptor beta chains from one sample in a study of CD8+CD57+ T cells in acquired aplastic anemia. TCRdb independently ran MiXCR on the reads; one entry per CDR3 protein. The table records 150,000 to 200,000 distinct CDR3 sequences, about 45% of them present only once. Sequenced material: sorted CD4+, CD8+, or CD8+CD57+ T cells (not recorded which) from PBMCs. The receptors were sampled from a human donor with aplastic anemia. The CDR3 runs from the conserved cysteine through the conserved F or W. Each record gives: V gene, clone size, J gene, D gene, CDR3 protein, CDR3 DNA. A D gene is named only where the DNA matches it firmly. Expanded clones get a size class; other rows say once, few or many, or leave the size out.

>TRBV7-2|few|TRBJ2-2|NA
CASSLEGGTGELFF
TGTGCCAGCAGCTTAGAGGGGGGCACCGGGGAGCTGTTTTTT
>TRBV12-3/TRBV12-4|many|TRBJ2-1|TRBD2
CASSRSLAGGPNEQFF
TGTGCCAGCAGTCGTTCTTTAGCGGGAGGGCCCAATGAGCAGTTCTTC
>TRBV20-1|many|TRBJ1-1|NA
CSASPIMNTEAFF
TGCAGTGCTTCCCCGATCATGAACACTGAAGCTTTCTTT
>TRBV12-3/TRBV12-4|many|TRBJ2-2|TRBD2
CASSPLAGGAGELFF
TGTGCCAGCAGCCCCCTAGCGGGAGGCGCCGGGGAGCTGTTTTTT
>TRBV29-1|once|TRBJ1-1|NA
CSGSRRMNTEASF
TGCAGCGGATCTCGTAGGATGAACACTGAAGCTTCCTTT
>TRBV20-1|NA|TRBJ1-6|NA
CSAGEGEGSPLHF
TGCAGTGCAGGGGAAGGGGAAGGTTCACCCCTCCACTTT
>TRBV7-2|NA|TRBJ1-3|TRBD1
CASSPQGRTIYF
TGTGCCAGCAGCCCACAGGGGAGGACCATATATTTT
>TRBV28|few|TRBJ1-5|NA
CASTQEYQPQHF
TGTGCCAGCACCCAGGAGTATCAGCCCCAGCATTTT
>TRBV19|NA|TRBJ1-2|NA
CASSIEYGYTF
TGTGCCAGTAGTATTGAGTATGGCTACACCTTC
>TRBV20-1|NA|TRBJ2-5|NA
CSASAEETQYF
TGCAGTGCTAGCGCCGAGGAGACCCAGTACTTC
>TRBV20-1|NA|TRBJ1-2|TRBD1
CSASGTGGRGYTF
TGCAGTGCTAGTGGTACAGGGGGCCGAGGCTACACCTTC
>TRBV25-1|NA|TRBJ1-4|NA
CASSLLSINNEKLFF
TGTGCCAGCAGCCTCCTCTCGATCAACAATGAAAAACTGTTTTTT